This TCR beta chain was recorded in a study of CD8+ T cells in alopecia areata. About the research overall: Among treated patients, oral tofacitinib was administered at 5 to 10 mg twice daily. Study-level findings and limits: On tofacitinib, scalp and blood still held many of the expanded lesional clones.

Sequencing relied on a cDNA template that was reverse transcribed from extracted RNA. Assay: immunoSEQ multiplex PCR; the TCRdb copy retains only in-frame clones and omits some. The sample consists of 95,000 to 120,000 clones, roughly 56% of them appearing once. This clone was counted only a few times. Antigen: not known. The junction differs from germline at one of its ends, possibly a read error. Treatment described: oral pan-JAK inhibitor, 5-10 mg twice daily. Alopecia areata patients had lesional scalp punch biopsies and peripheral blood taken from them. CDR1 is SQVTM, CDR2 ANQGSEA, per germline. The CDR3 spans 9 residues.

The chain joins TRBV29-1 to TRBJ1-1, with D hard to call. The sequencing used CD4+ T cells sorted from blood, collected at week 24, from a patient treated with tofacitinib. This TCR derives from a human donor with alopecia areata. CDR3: CHWVDEAFF. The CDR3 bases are TGTCATTGGGTGGATGAAGCTTTCTTT.